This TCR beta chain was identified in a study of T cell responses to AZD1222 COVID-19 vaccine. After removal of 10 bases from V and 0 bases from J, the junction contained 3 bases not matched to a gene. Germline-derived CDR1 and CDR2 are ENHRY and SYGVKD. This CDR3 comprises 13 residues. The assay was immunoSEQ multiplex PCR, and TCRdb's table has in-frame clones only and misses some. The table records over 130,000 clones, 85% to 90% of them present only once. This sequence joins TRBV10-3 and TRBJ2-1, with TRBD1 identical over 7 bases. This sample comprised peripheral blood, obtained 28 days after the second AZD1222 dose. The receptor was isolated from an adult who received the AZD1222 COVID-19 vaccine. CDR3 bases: TGTGCCACCGGGACAGACTCCTACAATGAGCAGTTCTTC. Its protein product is CATGTDSYNEQFF.